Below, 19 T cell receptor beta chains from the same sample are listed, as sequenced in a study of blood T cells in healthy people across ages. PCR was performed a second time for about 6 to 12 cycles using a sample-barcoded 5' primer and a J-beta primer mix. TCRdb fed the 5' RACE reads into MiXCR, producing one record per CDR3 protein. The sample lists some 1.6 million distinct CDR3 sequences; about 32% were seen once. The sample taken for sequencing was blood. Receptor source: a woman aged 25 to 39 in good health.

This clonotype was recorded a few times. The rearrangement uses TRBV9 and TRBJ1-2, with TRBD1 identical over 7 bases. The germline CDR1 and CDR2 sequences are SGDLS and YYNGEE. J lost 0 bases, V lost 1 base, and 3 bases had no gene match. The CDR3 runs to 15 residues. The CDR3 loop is CASSVTGQTNYGYTF. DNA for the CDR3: TGTGCCAGCAGCGTAACGGGACAGACTAACTATGGCTACACCTTC. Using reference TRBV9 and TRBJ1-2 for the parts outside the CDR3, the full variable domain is DSGVTQTPKHLITATGQRVTLRCSPRSGDLSVYWYQQSLDQGLQFLIQYYNGEERAKGNILERFSAQQFPDLHSELNLSSLELGDSALYFCASSVTGQTNYGYTFGSGTRLTVV.

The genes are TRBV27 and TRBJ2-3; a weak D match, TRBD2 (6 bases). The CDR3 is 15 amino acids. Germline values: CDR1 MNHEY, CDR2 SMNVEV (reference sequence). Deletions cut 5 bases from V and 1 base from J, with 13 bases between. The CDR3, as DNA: TGTGCCAGCAGTGCCACTAGCCTCCGCACAGATACGCAGTATTTT. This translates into CASSATSLRTDTQYF.

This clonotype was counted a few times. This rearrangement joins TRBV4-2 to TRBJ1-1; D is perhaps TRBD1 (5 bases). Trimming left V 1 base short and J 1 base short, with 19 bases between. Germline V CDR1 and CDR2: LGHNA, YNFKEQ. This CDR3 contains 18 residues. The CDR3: CASSQGFPGFVENTEAFF. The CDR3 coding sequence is TGTGCCAGCAGCCAAGGCTTCCCAGGGTTTGTGGAGAACACTGAAGCTTTCTTT.

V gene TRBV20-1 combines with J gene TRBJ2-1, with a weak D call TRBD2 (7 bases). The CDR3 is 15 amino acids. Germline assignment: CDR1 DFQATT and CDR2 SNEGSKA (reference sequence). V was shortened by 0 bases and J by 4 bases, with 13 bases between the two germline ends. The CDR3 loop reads CSAREAGAVYNEQFF. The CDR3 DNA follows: TGCAGTGCTAGAGAGGCGGGGGCAGTTTACAATGAGCAGTTCTTC.

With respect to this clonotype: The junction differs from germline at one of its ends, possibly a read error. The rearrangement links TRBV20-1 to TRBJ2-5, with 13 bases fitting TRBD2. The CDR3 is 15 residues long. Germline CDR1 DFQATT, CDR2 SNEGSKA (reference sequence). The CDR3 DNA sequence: TGCGGTGCTGCCGGACTAGCGGGGGCCCAAGAGACCCAGTACTTC. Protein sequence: CGAAGLAGAQETQYF.

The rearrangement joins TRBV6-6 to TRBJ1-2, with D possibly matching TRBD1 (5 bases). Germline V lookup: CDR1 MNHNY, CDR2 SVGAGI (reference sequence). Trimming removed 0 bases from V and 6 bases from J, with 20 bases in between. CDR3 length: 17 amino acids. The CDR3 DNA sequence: TGTGCCAGCAGTTACTCTTCGGGGCTAGCCACTCCGGATGGCTACACCTTC. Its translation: CASSYSSGLATPDGYTF.

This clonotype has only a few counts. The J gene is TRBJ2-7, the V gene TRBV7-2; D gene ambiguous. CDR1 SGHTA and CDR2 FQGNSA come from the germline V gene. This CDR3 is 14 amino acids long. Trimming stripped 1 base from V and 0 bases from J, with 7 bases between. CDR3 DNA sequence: TGTGCCAGCAGCTTAGTCCGTAGCTCCTACGAGCAGTACTTC. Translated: CASSLVRSSYEQYF. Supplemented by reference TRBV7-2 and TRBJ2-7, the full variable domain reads GAGVSQSPSNKVTEKGKDVELRCDPISGHTALYWYRQSLGQGLEFLIYFQGNSAPDKSGLPSDRFSAERTGGSVSTLTIQRTQQEDSAVYLCASSLVRSSYEQYFGPGTRLTVT.

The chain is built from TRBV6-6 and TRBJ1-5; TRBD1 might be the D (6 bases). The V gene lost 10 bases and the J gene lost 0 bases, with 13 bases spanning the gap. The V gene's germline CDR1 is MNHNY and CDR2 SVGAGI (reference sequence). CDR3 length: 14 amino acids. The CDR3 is CATEQGYSNQPQHF. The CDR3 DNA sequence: TGTGCCACCGAACAGGGCTATAGCAATCAGCCCCAGCATTTT.

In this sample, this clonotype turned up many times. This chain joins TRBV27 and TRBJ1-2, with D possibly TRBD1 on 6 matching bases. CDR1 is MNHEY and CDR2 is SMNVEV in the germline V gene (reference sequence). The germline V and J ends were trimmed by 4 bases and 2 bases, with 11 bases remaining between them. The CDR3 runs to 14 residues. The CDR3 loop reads CASSYRDTNYGYTF. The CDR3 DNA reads TGTGCCAGCAGTTACCGGGACACCAACTATGGCTACACCTTC.

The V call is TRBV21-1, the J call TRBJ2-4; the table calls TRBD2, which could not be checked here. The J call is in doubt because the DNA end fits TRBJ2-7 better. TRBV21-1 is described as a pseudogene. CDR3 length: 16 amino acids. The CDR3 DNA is TGTGCCAGCAGCGGCGGACTAGCGCTTCCCAACTACGAGCAGTACTTC. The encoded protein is CASSGGLALPNYEQYF.

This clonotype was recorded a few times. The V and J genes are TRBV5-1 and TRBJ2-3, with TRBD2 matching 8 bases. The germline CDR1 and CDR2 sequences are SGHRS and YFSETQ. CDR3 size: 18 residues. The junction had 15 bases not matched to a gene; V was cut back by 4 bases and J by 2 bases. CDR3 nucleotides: TGCGCCAGCAGCCGCTCGGGGGGGGCGGGAGCCTCCACAGATACGCAGTATTTT. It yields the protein CASSRSGGAGASTDTQYF.

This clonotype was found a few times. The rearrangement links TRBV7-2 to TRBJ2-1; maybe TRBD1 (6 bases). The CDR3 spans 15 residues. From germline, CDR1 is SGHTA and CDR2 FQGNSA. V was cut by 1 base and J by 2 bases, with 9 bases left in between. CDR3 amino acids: CASSLGTATYNEQFF. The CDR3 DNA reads TGTGCCAGCAGCTTAGGGACAGCCACCTACAATGAGCAGTTCTTC.

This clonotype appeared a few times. CDR3 region: CASSLAQGTNYGYTF. For the CDR3, the DNA is TGCGCCAGCAGCTTGGCCCAGGGGACTAACTATGGCTACACCTTC. This chain connects TRBV5-1 to TRBJ1-2; possibly TRBD1 for D (6 bases). Trimming pared 0 bases from V and 0 bases from J, leaving 9 bases between. CDR1 and CDR2 (germline): SGHRS, YFSETQ. The CDR3 contains 15 residues.

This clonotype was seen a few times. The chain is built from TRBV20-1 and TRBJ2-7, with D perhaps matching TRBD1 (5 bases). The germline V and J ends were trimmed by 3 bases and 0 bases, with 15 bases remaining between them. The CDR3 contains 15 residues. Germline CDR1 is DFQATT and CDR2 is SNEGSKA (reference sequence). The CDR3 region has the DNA TGCAGTGCTAGGGCCGTACAGGCTAGCTCCTACGAGCAGTACTTC. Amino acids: CSARAVQASSYEQYF.

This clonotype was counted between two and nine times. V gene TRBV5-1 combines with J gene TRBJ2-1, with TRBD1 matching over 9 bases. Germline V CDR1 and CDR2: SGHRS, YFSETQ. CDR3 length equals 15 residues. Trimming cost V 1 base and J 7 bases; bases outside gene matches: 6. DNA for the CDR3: TGCGCCAGCAGCTTGTCCGGGACAGGGACGAATGAGCAGTTCTTC. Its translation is CASSLSGTGTNEQFF.

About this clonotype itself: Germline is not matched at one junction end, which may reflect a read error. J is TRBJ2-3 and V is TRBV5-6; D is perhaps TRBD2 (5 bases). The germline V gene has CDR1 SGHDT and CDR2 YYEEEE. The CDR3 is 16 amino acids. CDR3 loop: CVSSSSAVQVPDTQYF. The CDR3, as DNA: TGTGTCAGCAGCTCCTCAGCGGTTCAGGTTCCAGATACGCAGTATTTT.

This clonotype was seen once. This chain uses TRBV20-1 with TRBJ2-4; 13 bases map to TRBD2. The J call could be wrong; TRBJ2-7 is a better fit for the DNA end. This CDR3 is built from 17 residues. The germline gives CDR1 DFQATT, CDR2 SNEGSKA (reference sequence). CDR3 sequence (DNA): TGCAGTGCCAGGGGAGGACTAGCGGGAGCAAGCGTCCACGAGCAGTACTTC. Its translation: CSARGGLAGASVHEQYF.

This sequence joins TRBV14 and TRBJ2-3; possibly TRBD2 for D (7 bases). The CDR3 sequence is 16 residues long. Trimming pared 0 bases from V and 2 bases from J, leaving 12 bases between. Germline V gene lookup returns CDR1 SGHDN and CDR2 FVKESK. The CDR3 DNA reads TGTGCCAGCAGCCAAGATCGGGGGGCAGACACAGATACGCAGTATTTT. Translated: CASSQDRGADTDTQYF.

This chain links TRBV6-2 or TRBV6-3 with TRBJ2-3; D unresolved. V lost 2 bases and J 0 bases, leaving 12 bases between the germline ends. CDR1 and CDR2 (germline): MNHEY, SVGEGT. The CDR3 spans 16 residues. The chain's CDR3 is CASSYGGVSSTDTQYF. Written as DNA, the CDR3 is TGTGCCAGCAGTTACGGTGGGGTTTCTAGCACAGATACGCAGTATTTT.